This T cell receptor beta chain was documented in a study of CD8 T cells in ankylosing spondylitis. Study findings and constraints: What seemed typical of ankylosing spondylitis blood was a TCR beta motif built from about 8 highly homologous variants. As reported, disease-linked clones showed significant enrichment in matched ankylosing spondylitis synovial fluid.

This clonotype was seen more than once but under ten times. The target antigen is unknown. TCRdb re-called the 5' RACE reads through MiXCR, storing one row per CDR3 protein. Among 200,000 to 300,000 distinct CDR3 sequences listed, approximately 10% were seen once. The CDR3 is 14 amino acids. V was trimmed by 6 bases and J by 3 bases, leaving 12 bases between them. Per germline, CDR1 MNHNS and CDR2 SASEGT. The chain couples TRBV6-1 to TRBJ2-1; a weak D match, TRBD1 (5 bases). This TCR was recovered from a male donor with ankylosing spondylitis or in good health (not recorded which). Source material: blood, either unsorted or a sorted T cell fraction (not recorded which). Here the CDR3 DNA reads TGTGCCAGCAGCCACCACCAGGGCTACAATGAGCAGTTCTTC. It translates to CASSHHQGYNEQFF.